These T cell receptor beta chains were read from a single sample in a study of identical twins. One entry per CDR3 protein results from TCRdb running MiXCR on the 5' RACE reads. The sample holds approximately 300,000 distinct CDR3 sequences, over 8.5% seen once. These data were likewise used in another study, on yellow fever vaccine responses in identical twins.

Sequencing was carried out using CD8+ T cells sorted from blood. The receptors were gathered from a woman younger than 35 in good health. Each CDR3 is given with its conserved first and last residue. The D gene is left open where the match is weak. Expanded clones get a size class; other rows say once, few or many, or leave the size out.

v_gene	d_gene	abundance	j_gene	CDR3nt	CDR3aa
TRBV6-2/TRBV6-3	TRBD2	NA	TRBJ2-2	TGTGCCAGCAGCCCGACTAGCTGGCCTAGCGGGGAGCTGTTTTTT	CASSPTSWPSGELFF
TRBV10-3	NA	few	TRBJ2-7	TGTGCCACTATCACCTTCCAGACGGGCAGGGGCTATTACGAGCAGTACTTC	CATITFQTGRGYYEQYF
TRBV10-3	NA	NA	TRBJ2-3	TGTGCCATCAGTGAGTCGGCCGAGGGGACCCTAACAGATACGCAGTATTTT	CAISESAEGTLTDTQYF
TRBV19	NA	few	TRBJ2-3	TGCTTTACCCTAAATACGCAGTATTTT	CFTLNTQYF
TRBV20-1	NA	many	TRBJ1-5	TGCAGTGGGGTTTTGACAGGCGTAATACATCAGCCCCAGCATTTT	CSGVLTGVIHQPQHF
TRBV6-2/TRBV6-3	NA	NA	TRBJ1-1	TGTGCCAGCAGTTACGGGTTGTGGGCTTTCTTT	CASSYGLWAFF
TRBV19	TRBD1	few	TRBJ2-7	TGTGCCAGCGCGACAGGGTCTTCTCCCGAGCAGTACTTC	CASATGSSPEQYF
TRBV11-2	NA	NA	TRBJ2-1	TGTGCCAGCAGCCTGGACGTAGCGGAGGCGAGCTCCTACAATGAGCAGTTCTTC	CASSLDVAEASSYNEQFF
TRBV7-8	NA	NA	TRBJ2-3	TGTGCCAGCAGCCCCCCCCACACAGATACGCAGTATTTT	CASSPPHTDTQYF
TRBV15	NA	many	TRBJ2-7	TGTGCCACCAGCAGAGCCAGGCGGCAGGACGAGCAGTACTTC	CATSRARRQDEQYF
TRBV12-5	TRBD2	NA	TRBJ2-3	TGTGCTAGTGGTTTGGTAGAGGGAGGGACAGATACGCAGTATTTT	CASGLVEGGTDTQYF
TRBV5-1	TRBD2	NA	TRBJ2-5	TGCGCCAGCAGCTCGGGGCAGCGGGACGTACAAGAGACCCAGTACTTC	CASSSGQRDVQETQYF
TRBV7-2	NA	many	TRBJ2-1	TGTGCCAGCAGCTATAGGGTTACTGAGCAGTTCTTC	CASSYRVTEQFF
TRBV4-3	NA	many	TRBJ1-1	TGCGCCAGCAGCCAAGAGACAGACACTGAAGCTTTCTTT	CASSQETDTEAFF
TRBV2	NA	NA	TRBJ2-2	TGTGCCAGCACCCCAGGTAGCGCGAACACCGGGGAGCTGTTTTTT	CASTPGSANTGELFF
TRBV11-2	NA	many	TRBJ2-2	TGTGCCAGCAGCCTTGAGACCTGGGCCGGGGAGCTGTTTTTT	CASSLETWAGELFF
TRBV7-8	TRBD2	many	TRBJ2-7	TGTGCCAGCAGCCCAAGTGCGAGCGGGAGTTACGAGCAGTACTTC	CASSPSASGSYEQYF
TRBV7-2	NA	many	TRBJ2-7	TGTGCCAGCAGCTTAGTTGCCTACGAGCAGTACTTC	CASSLVAYEQYF
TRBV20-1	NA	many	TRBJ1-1	TGCAGTGCTAGAGATTTATTCGGGGTCCAAATGAACACTGAAGCTTTCTTT	CSARDLFGVQMNTEAFF
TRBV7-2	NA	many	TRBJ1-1	TGTGCCAGCAGCTTAGCATGGGGGTTGAACACTGAAGCTTTCTTT	CASSLAWGLNTEAFF
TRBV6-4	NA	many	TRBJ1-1	TGTGCCAGCAGTGTAAGTGGGGATGGGACTGAAGCTTTCTTT	CASSVSGDGTEAFF
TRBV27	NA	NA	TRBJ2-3	TGTGCCAGCAGTTGGGGCCCCCCAGGGGTGGGCACGGGCACAGATACGCAGTATTTT	CASSWGPPGVGTGTDTQYF
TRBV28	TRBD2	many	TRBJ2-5	TGTGCCAGCAGTTTACCCCCCGGGACTAGCGGGGGGGAACTCGTGGATGAGACCCAGTACTTC	CASSLPPGTSGGELVDETQYF
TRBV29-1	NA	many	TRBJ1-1	TGCAGCGTTGAATTTAATGCCGGGGAAGCTTTCTTT	CSVEFNAGEAFF
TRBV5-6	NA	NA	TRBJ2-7	TGTGCCAGCAGCTTGAGTAAGCAGTACTTC	CASSLSKQYF
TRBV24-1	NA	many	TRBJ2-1	TGTGCCACCAGTGCTGTGCTAGGGAGGAATGAGCAGTTCTTC	CATSAVLGRNEQFF
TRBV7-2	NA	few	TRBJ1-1	TGTGCCAGCAGCTATGAAGCTTTCTTT	CASSYEAFF
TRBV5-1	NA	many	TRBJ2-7	TGCGCCAGCAGCCTGCAGAGAGCCTACGAGCAGTACTTC	CASSLQRAYEQYF
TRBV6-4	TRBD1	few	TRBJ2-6	TGTGCCAGCAGTGACGGGGACAGCCCCGGGGCCAACGTCCTGACTTTC	CASSDGDSPGANVLTF
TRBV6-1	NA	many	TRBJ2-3	TGTGCCAGCAGTGGGGCGTATCACCCCACAGATACGCAGTATTTT	CASSGAYHPTDTQYF
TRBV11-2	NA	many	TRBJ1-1	TGTGCCAGCAGCCCTCGACAGGTTAACCCGAACACTGAAGCTTTCTTT	CASSPRQVNPNTEAFF
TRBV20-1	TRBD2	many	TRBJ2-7	TGCAGTGCTAGAGATCGGGAGGAAGGATTAGGGCAGTACTTC	CSARDREEGLGQYF
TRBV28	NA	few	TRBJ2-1	TGTGCCAGCAGCCGAGGACCTTTTAATGAGCAGTTCTTC	CASSRGPFNEQFF
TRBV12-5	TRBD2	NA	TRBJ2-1	TGTGCTAGTGGTTCCAATCCACCCCCGACAGGGGCACTAGCGGGGGGGCCTCGGAATGAGCAGTTCTTC	CASGSNPPPTGALAGGPRNEQFF
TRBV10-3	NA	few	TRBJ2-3	TGTGCCATCAGTGGGGGGGAGTCGAGAGATACGCAGTATTTT	CAISGGESRDTQYF
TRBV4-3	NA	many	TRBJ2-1	TGCGCCAGCAGCCAAGGGTACGCCAATGAGCAGTTCTTC	CASSQGYANEQFF
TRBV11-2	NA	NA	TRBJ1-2	TGTGCCAGCAGCTTAGTTGGCAGTCCCTTGGGCGGCTACACCTTC	CASSLVGSPLGGYTF
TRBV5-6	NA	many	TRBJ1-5	TGTGCCAGCAGCTCCAGACCGGGGCGAGACAATCAGCCCCAGCATTTT	CASSSRPGRDNQPQHF
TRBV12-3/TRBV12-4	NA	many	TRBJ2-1	TGTGCCAGCAGTTTAGGGTTGTACAATGAGCAGTTCTTC	CASSLGLYNEQFF
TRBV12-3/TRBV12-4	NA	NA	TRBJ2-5	TGTGCCAGCAGTCCAACCCGGGACCTCCTCCCTCACACCCAGTACTTC	CASSPTRDLLPHTQYF
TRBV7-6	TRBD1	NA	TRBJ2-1	TGTGCCAGCAGCGCCCCGGCCGGGACAGGGGGCATATATGAGCAGTTCTTC	CASSAPAGTGGIYEQFF
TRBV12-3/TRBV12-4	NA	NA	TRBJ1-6	TGTGCCAGCACCGGGACGGGGGGTTCACCCCTCCACTTT	CASTGTGGSPLHF
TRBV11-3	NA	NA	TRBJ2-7	TGTGCCTTAGCTTTGGTAGAAGGGAGTCTCTACGAGCAGTACTTC	CALALVEGSLYEQYF
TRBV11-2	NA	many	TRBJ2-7	TGTGCCAGCAGAGGGACCGCCTACGAGCAGTACTTC	CASRGTAYEQYF
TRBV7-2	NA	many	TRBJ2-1	TGTGCCAGCAGTCCGTGGCGGTCCCCCGGGGATGAGCAGTTCTTC	CASSPWRSPGDEQFF